These T cell receptor beta chains were read from a single sample in a study of identical twins. TCRdb re-called the 5' RACE reads with MiXCR, one entry per CDR3 protein. Altogether about 300,000 distinct CDR3 sequences are present, approximately 13% being singletons, with the ten largest covering 7.2%. These data were likewise used in another study, on yellow fever vaccine responses in identical twins.

Sequencing was performed on CD8+ T cells sorted from blood. These receptors were collected from a woman younger than 35 in good health. Each CDR3 is given with its conserved first and last residue. The D gene is left open where the match is weak. Clone size is not always given. Where it is, it says once, few, many or a class for expanded clones.

>TRBV2|TRBJ2-6|.|once
CASSEHLDVSGANVLTF
TGTGCCAGCAGTGAGCACCTCGACGTTTCAGGGGCCAACGTCCTGACTTTC
>TRBV12-3/TRBV12-4|TRBJ1-2|TRBD1|.
CASAPGTGKGGYTF
TGTGCCAGCGCTCCCGGGACAGGGAAAGGTGGCTACACCTTC
>TRBV9|TRBJ2-7|.|.
CASSVGLALEQYF
TGTGCCAGCAGCGTAGGGCTAGCGCTCGAGCAGTACTTC
>TRBV6-1|TRBJ2-2|.|few
CASSPLGTAGELFF
TGTGCCAGCAGTCCGTTGGGGACGGCCGGGGAGCTGTTTTTT
>TRBV12-3/TRBV12-4|TRBJ2-7|TRBD2|many
CASSDSGRAPYEQYF
TGTGCCAGCAGTGATAGCGGGAGGGCCCCCTACGAGCAGTACTTC
>TRBV5-1|TRBJ2-5|TRBD1|many
CASSLYPRGPGETQYF
TGCGCCAGCAGCTTGTACCCCAGGGGGCCCGGGGAGACCCAGTACTTC
>TRBV27|TRBJ2-3|.|.
CASSLSAGRDTQYF
TGTGCCAGCAGTTTATCGGCAGGGCGCGATACGCAGTATTTT
>TRBV12-3/TRBV12-4|TRBJ2-7|.|many
CASSWGRVLRYEQYF
TGTGCCAGCAGTTGGGGTCGCGTGTTACGCTACGAGCAGTACTTC
>TRBV4-1|TRBJ2-1|TRBD2|few
CASSPRPADGLAGASYNEQFF
TGCGCCAGCAGCCCCCGACCCGCCGATGGACTAGCGGGGGCGTCCTACAATGAGCAGTTCTTC
>TRBV5-1|TRBJ2-3|.|many
CASSLGRGASDTQYF
TGCGCCAGCAGCTTGGGACGGGGGGCCTCAGATACGCAGTATTTT
>TRBV9|TRBJ2-5|TRBD2|many
CASSPGLAGHQETQYF
TGTGCCAGCAGCCCGGGACTAGCGGGACACCAAGAGACCCAGTACTTC
>TRBV28|TRBJ1-4|TRBD1|.
CASSLDRAFSVEKLFF
TGTGCCAGCAGCTTGGACAGGGCCTTCAGCGTTGAAAAACTGTTTTTT
>TRBV5-5|TRBJ2-1|TRBD2|.
CASTVGTGGSYNEQFF
TGTGCCAGCACCGTAGGGACGGGAGGCTCCTACAATGAGCAGTTCTTC
>TRBV7-8|TRBJ2-5|.|few
CASSPDWIQETQYF
TGTGCCAGCAGCCCCGATTGGATCCAAGAGACCCAGTACTTC
>TRBV27|TRBJ1-5|.|.
CATGWGNQPQHF
TGTGCCACCGGGTGGGGCAATCAGCCCCAGCATTTT
>TRBV29-1|TRBJ2-1|.|many
CSVLSGNEQFF
TGCAGCGTCCTGTCCGGCAATGAGCAGTTCTTC
>TRBV5-1|TRBJ2-5|TRBD2|.
CASSLGRESRETQYF
TGCGCCAGCAGCTTAGGGCGGGAGTCGAGAGAGACCCAGTACTTC
>TRBV12-3/TRBV12-4|TRBJ2-3|.|.
CASARTDTQYF
TGTGCCAGCGCCCGGACGGATACGCAGTATTTT
>TRBV7-6|TRBJ1-3|.|.
CASSLEIAFSGNTIYF
TGTGCCAGCAGCTTAGAAATTGCTTTCTCTGGAAACACCATATATTTT
>TRBV5-6|TRBJ2-3|.|.
CASSNGDTQYF
TGTGCCAGCAGTAATGGGGATACGCAGTATTTT
>TRBV19|TRBJ2-7|TRBD1|.
CASSRGQGPSYEQYF
TGTGCCAGTAGTAGGGGACAGGGACCCTCCTACGAGCAGTACTTC
>TRBV4-1|TRBJ2-1|TRBD2|.
CASSQFSSGGKNEQFF
TGCGCCAGCAGCCAATTCTCTAGCGGGGGCAAAAATGAGCAGTTCTTC
>TRBV27|TRBJ2-5|.|.
CASSRFGYREETQYF
TGTGCCAGCAGTCGGTTTGGCTACCGGGAAGAGACCCAGTACTTC
>TRBV6-1|TRBJ2-1|.|.
CASRLGARGDNEQFF
TGTGCCAGCAGGCTTGGGGCTAGGGGGGACAATGAGCAGTTCTTC
>TRBV28|TRBJ2-2|.|.
CASLSGTVNTGELFF
TGTGCCAGCCTCTCTGGGACGGTAAACACCGGGGAGCTGTTTTTT
>TRBV2|TRBJ2-3|.|few
CASSQGRHTDTQYF
TGTGCCAGCAGTCAAGGGAGACACACAGATACGCAGTATTTT
>TRBV28|TRBJ2-7|.|few
CASSFYPGSYEQYF
TGTGCCAGCAGTTTTTATCCAGGCTCCTACGAGCAGTACTTC
>TRBV7-8|TRBJ1-4|TRBD1|few
CASSLGQGRHGNEKLFF
TGTGCCAGCAGCCTTGGACAGGGGCGGCACGGTAATGAAAAACTGTTTTTT
>TRBV3-1|TRBJ2-3|TRBD2|many
CASSQGGLSTDTQYF
TGTGCCAGCAGCCAAGGGGGACTAAGCACAGATACGCAGTATTTT
>TRBV7-6|TRBJ2-3|.|few
CASSSPSLTDTQYF
TGTGCCAGCAGCTCCCCTTCCCTCACAGATACGCAGTATTTT
>TRBV7-9|TRBJ1-1|.|few
CASNGGGLNTEAFF
TGTGCCAGCAACGGAGGGGGACTCAACACTGAAGCTTTCTTT
>TRBV11-2|TRBJ2-1|.|few
CASSLAGTSPYNEQFF
TGTGCCAGCAGCTTAGCGGGGACCTCACCCTACAATGAGCAGTTCTTC
>TRBV3-1|TRBJ2-7|.|few
CASSPGAGSYEQYF
TGTGCCAGCAGCCCAGGGGCCGGGAGCTACGAGCAGTACTTC
>TRBV6-5|TRBJ2-3|.|few
CASSYTGQTSTADTQYF
TGTGCCAGCAGTTACACTGGACAGACTTCCACAGCAGATACGCAGTATTTT
>TRBV6-2/TRBV6-3|TRBJ2-3|TRBD2|.
CASSYSLEGRGDTDTQYF
TGTGCCAGCAGTTACTCCCTAGAGGGGCGGGGGGACACAGATACGCAGTATTTT
>TRBV12-3/TRBV12-4|TRBJ2-3|TRBD2|many
CASSSTTSGATDTQYF
TGTGCCAGCAGTTCAACTACTAGCGGGGCCACAGATACGCAGTATTTT
>TRBV12-3/TRBV12-4|TRBJ2-1|TRBD2|.
CASSSGTSGLGPSDNEQFF
TGTGCCAGCAGTTCGGGGACTAGCGGGTTAGGCCCTAGTGACAATGAGCAGTTCTTC
>TRBV7-9|TRBJ1-1|.|few
CASSPIDRNEAFF
TGTGCCAGCAGCCCGATAGACAGAAATGAAGCTTTCTTT
>TRBV7-9|TRBJ1-4|.|few
CASSLFVEDRLNEKLFF
TGTGCCAGCAGCTTATTTGTGGAGGACAGACTCAATGAAAAACTGTTTTTT
>TRBV10-3|TRBJ2-3|TRBD2|.
CAISGASGSSTDTQYF
TGTGCCATCAGTGGGGCTAGCGGGAGCAGCACAGATACGCAGTATTTT
>TRBV11-2|TRBJ1-2|.|few
CASSLDMGLGYGYTF
TGTGCCAGCAGCTTAGATATGGGCTTGGGCTATGGCTACACCTTC
>TRBV7-3|TRBJ2-1|.|.
CASSLTGPDRPLDEQFF
TGTGCCAGCAGCTTAACAGGCCCAGACAGGCCCCTCGATGAGCAGTTCTTC
>TRBV10-3|TRBJ2-7|.|many
CAIRGPGYEQYF
TGTGCCATCAGAGGCCCCGGCTACGAGCAGTACTTC
>TRBV20-1|TRBJ2-7|TRBD1|.
CSASGQGYEQYF
TGCAGTGCTAGCGGACAGGGCTACGAGCAGTACTTC